This record looks at one T cell receptor beta chain sequence and its context. Its antigen is unknown. This sample is drawn from a study of T cells after yellow fever vaccination. On the study more broadly: Some fractions had low cell numbers, and these were prepared with SMART-Seq v4 Ultra Low Input.

A 5'RACE template-switching step, the method used to make TCR cDNA, added a universal primer site and UMIs. Each CDR3 protein gets one entry after TCRdb re-called the 5' RACE reads with MiXCR. The table shows around 320,000 distinct CDR3 sequences, with 8.5% to 10% occurring only once. Study-wide findings and caveats: A weaker but faster secondary response was observed, peaking on day 5 versus 15. Post-booster samples contained most primary-vaccination clones (nearly 98% CD4, about 90% CD8).

Germline CDR1 is LGHNA and CDR2 is YSLEER. This CDR3 comprises 13 residues. V was cut by 10 bases and J by 5 bases, with 14 bases left in between. This chain joins TRBV4-3 and TRBJ2-2; no definite D call. This material consisted of CD4+ T cells sorted from PBMCs, taken 5 days after the yellow fever booster vaccination. This receptor was identified in a man younger than 35 who received the YFV17D yellow fever vaccine. DNA for the CDR3: TGCGCCACCAGTTTCGGGTGGACCGGGGAGCTGTTTTTT. Protein: CATSFGWTGELFF.